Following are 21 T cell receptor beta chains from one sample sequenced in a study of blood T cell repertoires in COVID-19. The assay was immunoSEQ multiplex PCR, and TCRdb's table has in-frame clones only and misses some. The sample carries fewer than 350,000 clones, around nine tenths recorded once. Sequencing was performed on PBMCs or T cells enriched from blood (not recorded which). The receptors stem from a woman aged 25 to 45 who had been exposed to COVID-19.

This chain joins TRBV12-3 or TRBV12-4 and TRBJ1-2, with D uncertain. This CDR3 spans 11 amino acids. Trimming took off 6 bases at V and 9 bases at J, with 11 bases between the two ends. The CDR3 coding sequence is TGTGCCAGCAGCCCCGGACTCAGCTACACCTTC. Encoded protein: CASSPGLSYTF.

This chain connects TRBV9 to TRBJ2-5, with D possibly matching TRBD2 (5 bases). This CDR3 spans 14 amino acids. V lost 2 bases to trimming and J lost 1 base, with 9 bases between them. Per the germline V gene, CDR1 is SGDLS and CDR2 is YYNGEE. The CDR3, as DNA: TGTGCCAGCAGCGTGGTTGGAGGCCAAGAGACCCAGTACTTC. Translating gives CASSVVGGQETQYF.

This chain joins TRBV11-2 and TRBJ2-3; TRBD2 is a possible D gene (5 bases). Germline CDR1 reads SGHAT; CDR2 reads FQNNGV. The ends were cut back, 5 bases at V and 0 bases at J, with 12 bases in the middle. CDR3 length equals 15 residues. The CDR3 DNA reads TGTGCCAGCAGCGAGGGCAAATCTAGCACAGATACGCAGTATTTT. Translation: CASSEGKSSTDTQYF.

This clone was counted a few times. CDR3 sequence reads: CSVVGGDTEAFF. CDR3 nucleotide sequence: TGCAGCGTGGTCGGCGGGGACACTGAAGCTTTCTTT. The V gene is TRBV29-1, the J gene TRBJ1-1, with D hard to call. This CDR3 contains 12 residues. The germline V gene encodes CDR1 SQVTM and CDR2 ANQGSEA. V lost 6 bases and J lost 3, with 11 bases in between.

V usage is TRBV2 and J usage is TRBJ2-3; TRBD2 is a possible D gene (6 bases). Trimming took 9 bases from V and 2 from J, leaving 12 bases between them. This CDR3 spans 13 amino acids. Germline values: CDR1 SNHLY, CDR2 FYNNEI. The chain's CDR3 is CASSGPNTDTQYF. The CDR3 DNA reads TGTGCCAGTAGCGGTCCGAACACAGATACGCAGTATTTT.

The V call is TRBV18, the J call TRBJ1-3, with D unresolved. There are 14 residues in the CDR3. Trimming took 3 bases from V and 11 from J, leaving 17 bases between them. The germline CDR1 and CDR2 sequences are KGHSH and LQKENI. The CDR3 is CASSPLNSGGSIYF. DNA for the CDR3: TGTGCCAGCTCACCCTTGAACAGCGGTGGGTCCATATATTTT.

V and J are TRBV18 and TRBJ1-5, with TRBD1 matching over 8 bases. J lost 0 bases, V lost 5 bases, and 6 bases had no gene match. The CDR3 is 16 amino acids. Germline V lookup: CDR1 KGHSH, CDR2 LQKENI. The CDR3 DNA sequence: TGTGCCAGCTCAGGGACAGGATCCTATAGCAATCAGCCCCAGCATTTT. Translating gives CASSGTGSYSNQPQHF.

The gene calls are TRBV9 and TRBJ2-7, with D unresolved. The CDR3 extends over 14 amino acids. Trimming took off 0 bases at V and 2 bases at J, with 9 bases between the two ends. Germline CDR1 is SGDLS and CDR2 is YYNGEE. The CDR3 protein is CASSVGQDPYEQYF. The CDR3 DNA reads TGTGCCAGCAGCGTAGGGCAGGATCCCTACGAGCAGTACTTC.

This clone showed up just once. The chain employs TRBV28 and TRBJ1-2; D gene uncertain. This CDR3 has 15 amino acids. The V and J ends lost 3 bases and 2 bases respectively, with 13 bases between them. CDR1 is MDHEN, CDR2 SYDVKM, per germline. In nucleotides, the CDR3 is TGTGCCAGCAGTTTTTTAGAGTCCGCAAACTATGGCTACACCTTC. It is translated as CASSFLESANYGYTF.

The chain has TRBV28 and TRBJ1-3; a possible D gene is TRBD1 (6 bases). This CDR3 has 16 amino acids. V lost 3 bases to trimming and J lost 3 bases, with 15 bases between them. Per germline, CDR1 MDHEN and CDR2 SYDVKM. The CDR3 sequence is CASSFPQGLSGNTIYF. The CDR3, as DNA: TGTGCCAGCAGTTTCCCCCAGGGGCTAAGTGGAAACACCATATATTTT.

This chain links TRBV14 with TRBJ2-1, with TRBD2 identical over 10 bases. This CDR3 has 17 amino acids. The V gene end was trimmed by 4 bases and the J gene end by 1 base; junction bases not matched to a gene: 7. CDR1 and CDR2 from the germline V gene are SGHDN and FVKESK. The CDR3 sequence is CASSRMILAGSYNEQFF. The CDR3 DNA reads TGTGCCAGCAGCCGTATGATACTAGCGGGGTCCTACAATGAGCAGTTCTTC.

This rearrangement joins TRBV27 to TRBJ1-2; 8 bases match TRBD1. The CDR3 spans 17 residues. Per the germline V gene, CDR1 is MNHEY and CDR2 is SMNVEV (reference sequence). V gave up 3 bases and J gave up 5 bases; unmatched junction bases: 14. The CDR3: CASSFRAGGLGMYGYTF. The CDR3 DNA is TGTGCCAGCAGTTTCCGGGCAGGGGGCCTGGGTATGTATGGCTACACCTTC.

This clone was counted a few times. CDR3 sequence reads: CASSLPDEKLFF. DNA of the CDR3: TGCGCCAGCAGCTTGCCGGATGAAAAACTGTTTTTT. The V and J genes are TRBV5-1 and TRBJ1-4; the D is unclear. This CDR3 has 12 amino acids. V lost 1 base to trimming and J lost 6 bases, with 4 bases between them. Germline V gene sequence: CDR1 SGHRS, CDR2 YFSETQ.

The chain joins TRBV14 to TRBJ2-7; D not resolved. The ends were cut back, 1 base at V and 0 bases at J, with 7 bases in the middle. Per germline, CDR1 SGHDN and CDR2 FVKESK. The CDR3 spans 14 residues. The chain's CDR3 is CASSQGWASYEQYF. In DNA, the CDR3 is TGTGCCAGCAGCCAAGGATGGGCCTCCTACGAGCAGTACTTC.

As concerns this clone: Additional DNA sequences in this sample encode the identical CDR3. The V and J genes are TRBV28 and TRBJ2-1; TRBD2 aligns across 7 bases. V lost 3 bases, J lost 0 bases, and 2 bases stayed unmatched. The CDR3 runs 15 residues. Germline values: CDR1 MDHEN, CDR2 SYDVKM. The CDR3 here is CASSLGGSSYNEQFF. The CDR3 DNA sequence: TGTGCCAGCAGTTTGGGGGGGAGCTCCTACAATGAGCAGTTCTTC. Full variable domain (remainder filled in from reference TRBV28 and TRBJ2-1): DVKVTQSSRYLVKRTGEKVFLECVQDMDHENMFWYRQDPGLGLRLIYFSYDVKMKEKGDIPEGYSVSREKKERFSLILESASTNQTSMYLCASSLGGSSYNEQFFGPGTRLTVL.

The CDR3 spells CASSTYGLAGDLSYEQYF. The CDR3 DNA follows: TGTGCCAGCAGTACATACGGACTAGCGGGCGATCTCTCCTACGAGCAGTACTTC. V gene TRBV27 combines with J gene TRBJ2-7; 11 bases are shared with TRBD2. This CDR3 is 18 amino acids long. With V trimmed by 5 bases and J by 0 bases, 12 bases remained unmatched. The germline V gene encodes CDR1 MNHEY and CDR2 SMNVEV (reference sequence).

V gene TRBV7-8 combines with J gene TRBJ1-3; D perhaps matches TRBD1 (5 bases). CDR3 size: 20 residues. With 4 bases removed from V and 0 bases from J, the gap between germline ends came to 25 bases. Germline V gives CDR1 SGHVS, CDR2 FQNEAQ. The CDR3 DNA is TGTGCCAGCAGCTCCAGAGACCATAGACAGTCTCGACCCTCTGGAAACACCATATATTTT. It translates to CASSSRDHRQSRPSGNTIYF.

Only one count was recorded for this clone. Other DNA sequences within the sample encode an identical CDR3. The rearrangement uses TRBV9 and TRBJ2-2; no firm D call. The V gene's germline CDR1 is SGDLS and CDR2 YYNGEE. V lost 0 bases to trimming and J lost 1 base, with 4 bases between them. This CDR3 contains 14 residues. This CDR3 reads CASSVGQNTGELFF. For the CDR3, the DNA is TGTGCCAGCAGCGTAGGGCAGAACACCGGGGAGCTGTTTTTT. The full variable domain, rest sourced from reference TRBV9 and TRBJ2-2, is DSGVTQTPKHLITATGQRVTLRCSPRSGDLSVYWYQQSLDQGLQFLIQYYNGEERAKGNILERFSAQQFPDLHSELNLSSLELGDSALYFCASSVGQNTGELFFGEGSRLTVL.

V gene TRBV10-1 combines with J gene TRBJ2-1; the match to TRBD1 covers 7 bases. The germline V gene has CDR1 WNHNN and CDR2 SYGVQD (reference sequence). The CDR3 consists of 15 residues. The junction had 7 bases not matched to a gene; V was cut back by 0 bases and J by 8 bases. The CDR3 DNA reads TGCGCCAGCAGTGAGTCCAGCACAGGGGTTTATGAGCAGTTCTTC. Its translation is CASSESSTGVYEQFF.

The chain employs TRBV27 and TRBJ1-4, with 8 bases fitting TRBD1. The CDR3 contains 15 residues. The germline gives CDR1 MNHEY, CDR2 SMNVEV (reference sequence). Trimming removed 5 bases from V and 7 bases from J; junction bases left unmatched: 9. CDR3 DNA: TGTGCCAGCAGTCCCGTCGGACAGGGAGTTGAAAAACTGTTTTTT. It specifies CASSPVGQGVEKLFF.

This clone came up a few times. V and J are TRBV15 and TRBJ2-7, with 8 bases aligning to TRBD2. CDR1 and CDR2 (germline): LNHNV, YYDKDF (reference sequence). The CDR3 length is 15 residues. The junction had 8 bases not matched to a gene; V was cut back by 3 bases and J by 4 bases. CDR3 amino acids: CATSRPGTREYEQYF. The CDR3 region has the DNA TGTGCCACCAGCAGGCCCGGGACTAGGGAGTACGAGCAGTACTTC.